Listed below are T cell receptor beta chains from one sample, sequenced in a study of blood T cells in healthy people across ages. TCRdb reprocessed the 5' RACE reads with MiXCR, giving one entry per CDR3 protein. The table lists about 640,000 distinct CDR3 sequences, 58% of them singletons. Sequencing was carried out using blood. The receptors were gathered from a man aged 60-69 years in good health. Both conserved end residues are part of each CDR3. A D gene is named only where the DNA matches it firmly. Clone sizes are given selectively: once, few, many, or a class where the clone is expanded.

size: .; D: .; V: TRBV12-3/TRBV12-4; J: TRBJ1-2; DNA: TGTGCCAGCAGTTTAGCGGGGCGGAACTATGGCCACACCTTC; CDR3: CASSLAGRNYGHTF
size: .; D: .; V: TRBV11-2; J: TRBJ1-5; DNA: TGTGCCAGCAGCTTAGACCATGGGCTTATCAATCAGCCCCAGCATTTT; CDR3: CASSLDHGLINQPQHF
size: .; D: .; V: TRBV7-6; J: TRBJ2-3; DNA: TGTGCCAGCAGCCGTCGGACTCCCCCAGATACGCAGTATTTT; CDR3: CASSRRTPPDTQYF
size: .; D: .; V: TRBV29-1; J: TRBJ1-4; DNA: TGCAGCGGGGCGGACACTTCAACTAATGAAAAACTGTTTTTT; CDR3: CSGADTSTNEKLFF
size: .; D: .; V: TRBV10-3; J: TRBJ1-2; DNA: TGTGCCGTCAGCCCTGACAACTATGGCTACACCTTC; CDR3: CAVSPDNYGYTF
size: .; D: TRBD1; V: TRBV4-2; J: TRBJ1-6; DNA: TGTGCCAGCAGCCGGCCCGGGACAACAGGGGATAATTCACCCCTCCACTTT; CDR3: CASSRPGTTGDNSPLHF
size: .; D: .; V: TRBV4-1; J: TRBJ1-5; DNA: TGCGCCAGCAGCCAAGTTTCCAGGGTATTACAGCCCCAGCATTTT; CDR3: CASSQVSRVLQPQHF
size: .; D: .; V: TRBV12-3/TRBV12-4; J: TRBJ2-1; DNA: TGTGCCAGCAGTTTGGAGGGCTGGAGCAATGAGCAGTTCTTC; CDR3: CASSLEGWSNEQFF
size: .; D: .; V: TRBV10-3; J: TRBJ2-4; DNA: TGTGCCACCCAAGGTGCTGACATTCAGTACTTC; CDR3: CATQGADIQYF
size: .; D: .; V: TRBV6-6; J: TRBJ2-5; DNA: TGTGCCAGCAGTTCCTCCCAACAGGGTTCCCAAGAGACCCAGTACTTC; CDR3: CASSSSQQGSQETQYF
size: many; D: TRBD1; V: TRBV7-8; J: TRBJ2-1; DNA: TGTGCCAGCAGCCCAGGGTGGGACAGCTCCTACAATGAGCAGTTCTTC; CDR3: CASSPGWDSSYNEQFF
size: few; D: TRBD2; V: TRBV9; J: TRBJ2-1; DNA: TGTGCCAGCAGCGTAGTCTCTAGCGGGGGTGTCCGTGAGCAGTTCTTC; CDR3: CASSVVSSGGVREQFF
size: .; D: TRBD1; V: TRBV4-2; J: TRBJ1-1; DNA: TGTGCCAGCAGCCCGGGACAGAGGAAGAACACTGAAGCTTTCTTT; CDR3: CASSPGQRKNTEAFF
size: .; D: TRBD1; V: TRBV20-1; J: TRBJ1-1; DNA: TGCAGTGCTAAACAGGGGGCGGAGAGGGGCACTGAAGCTTTCTTT; CDR3: CSAKQGAERGTEAFF
size: few; D: TRBD1; V: TRBV5-5; J: TRBJ1-2; DNA: TGTGCCAGCAGCTTGTACGGACAGGAGGCCATGGGATTGGGCTACACCTTC; CDR3: CASSLYGQEAMGLGYTF
size: .; D: .; V: TRBV27; J: TRBJ2-5; DNA: TGTGCCAGCAGTTTATCGATGGGCGGCACGCCAGAGACCCAGTACTTC; CDR3: CASSLSMGGTPETQYF
size: .; D: .; V: TRBV15; J: TRBJ2-1; DNA: TGTGCCACCAGCAGTCAGGCTGGATACAATGAGCAGTTCTTC; CDR3: CATSSQAGYNEQFF
size: .; D: .; V: TRBV4-1; J: TRBJ2-5; DNA: TGCGCCAGCAGCCTCATGCAGGGTGAGACCCAGTACTTC; CDR3: CASSLMQGETQYF
size: once; D: .; V: TRBV7-8; J: TRBJ1-6; DNA: TGTGCCAGCAGCCATACAGGTTCACCCCTCCACTTT; CDR3: CASSHTGSPLHF
size: .; D: .; V: TRBV12-3/TRBV12-4; J: TRBJ1-2; DNA: TGTGCCAGCACCCGGGCGGGCTATGGCTACACCTTC; CDR3: CASTRAGYGYTF
size: .; D: TRBD2; V: TRBV7-2; J: TRBJ2-1; DNA: TGTGCCAGCAGCTCCAACTTACGGACTAGCGGGGGGGCCTACAATGAGCAGTTCTTC; CDR3: CASSSNLRTSGGAYNEQFF
size: .; D: TRBD1; V: TRBV3-1; J: TRBJ1-1; DNA: TGTGCCAGCAGCCTAGGGACAGGGGACACTGAAGCTTTCTTT; CDR3: CASSLGTGDTEAFF
size: once; D: .; V: TRBV3-1; J: TRBJ2-5; DNA: TGTGCCAGCAGCCAAGACCACAGGGTTGAGGAGACCCAGTACTTC; CDR3: CASSQDHRVEETQYF
size: few; D: .; V: TRBV10-3; J: TRBJ1-1; DNA: TGTGCCATCAGGGAGGAGGTGGGCACTGAAGCTTTCTTT; CDR3: CAIREEVGTEAFF
size: few; D: .; V: TRBV5-1; J: TRBJ2-5; DNA: TGCGCCAGCAGCGCGAGGGTCAGAAGCAAGCAAGAGACCCAGTACTTC; CDR3: CASSARVRSKQETQYF
size: .; D: .; V: TRBV6-1; J: TRBJ1-5; DNA: TGTGCCAGCAGTGAGGGAGGGGCTACTAATCAGCCCCAGCATTTT; CDR3: CASSEGGATNQPQHF
size: .; D: .; V: TRBV5-1; J: TRBJ1-6; DNA: TGCGCCAGCAGCTTGGGACAGGAACTCTCACCCCTCCACTTT; CDR3: CASSLGQELSPLHF
size: few; D: TRBD1; V: TRBV12-3/TRBV12-4; J: TRBJ2-5; DNA: TGTGCCAGCAGGGCCCCGGGACAGGGAAGAGAGACCCAGTACTTC; CDR3: CASRAPGQGRETQYF
size: .; D: .; V: TRBV27; J: TRBJ1-6; DNA: TGTGCCAGCAGGGAGGTAAATTCACCCCTCCACTTT; CDR3: CASREVNSPLHF
size: .; D: .; V: TRBV7-6; J: TRBJ2-3; DNA: TGTGCCAGCAGCTCTTTACTAGCAACAGATACGCAGTATTTT; CDR3: CASSSLLATDTQYF
size: .; D: .; V: TRBV3-1; J: TRBJ1-1; DNA: TGTGCCAGCAGCCAAGCTTTCGGCAGGGCTAACACTGAAGCTTTCTTT; CDR3: CASSQAFGRANTEAFF
size: few; D: .; V: TRBV12-3/TRBV12-4; J: TRBJ1-6; DNA: TGTGCCAGCTGGGGGGGGCAGCGTAATTCACCCCTCCACTTT; CDR3: CASWGGQRNSPLHF
size: .; D: .; V: TRBV24-1; J: TRBJ1-2; DNA: TGTGCCACCAGTGACGCCAACAATGGCTACACCTTC; CDR3: CATSDANNGYTF
size: .; D: .; V: TRBV6-5; J: TRBJ1-2; DNA: TGTGCCAGCACCGGCTGGGAGGAGTATGGCTACACCTTC; CDR3: CASTGWEEYGYTF
size: few; D: .; V: TRBV7-9; J: TRBJ1-1; DNA: TGTGCCAGCAGCCCCCCGGACGGTGAAGCTTTCTTT; CDR3: CASSPPDGEAFF